One sample yielded the 21 T cell receptor beta chains listed below, sequenced in a study of cytomegalovirus exposure and HLA in healthy donors. The PCR was carried out with 60 Vbeta primers and 13 Jbeta primers. Method: immunoSEQ multiplex PCR; TCRdb's copy keeps in-frame clones and lacks some. The sample holds about 86,000 clones; about 74% are singletons and the top ten take 6.2%. Sequenced material: PBMCs. These TCRs come from a woman in her fifties or sixties in good health and CMV-seropositive.

The chain is built from TRBV25-1 and TRBJ2-5, with 7 bases that match TRBD1. CDR1 and CDR2 (germline): MGHDK, SYGVNS. The junction had 12 bases not matched to a gene; V was cut back by 6 bases and J by 5 bases. CDR3 length equals 15 residues. The CDR3 spells CASRTVDRVRETQYF. CDR3 bases: TGTGCCAGCAGGACAGTAGACAGGGTCCGGGAGACCCAGTACTTC.

V and J are TRBV2 and TRBJ2-4; D remains unclear. The CDR3 is 14 amino acids. Per the germline V gene, CDR1 is SNHLY and CDR2 is FYNNEI. Trimming took off 10 bases at V and 0 bases at J, with 13 bases between the two ends. CDR3 protein: CATNKPLAKNIQYF. The CDR3 nucleotides are TGTGCCACCAATAAGCCCCTAGCCAAAAACATTCAGTACTTC.

This chain joins TRBV7-2 and TRBJ2-7, with D possibly matching TRBD2 (6 bases). In germline, CDR1 is SGHTA, CDR2 FQGNSA. This CDR3 region has 15 residues. V was pared by 5 bases and J by 3 bases, with 17 bases between. CDR3 protein: CASSLSAWGDYEQYF. The CDR3 region has the DNA TGTGCCAGCAGCCTTAGCGCCTGGGGGGACTACGAGCAGTACTTC.

The CDR3 coding sequence is TGCGCCAGCAGCCAAGAGGGCGGGAGGAAAGGTGAGCAGTTCTTC. The encoded protein is CASSQEGGRKGEQFF. The chain links TRBV4-1 to TRBJ2-1; 8 bases map to TRBD2. The ends lost 0 bases at V and 9 bases at J; junction bases unmatched: 7. The CDR3 totals 15 residues. CDR1 MGHRA and CDR2 YSYEKL come from the germline V gene.

J is TRBJ2-7 and V is TRBV5-6; 9 nucleotides align to TRBD1. V trimming: 4 bases; J trimming: 5 bases; junction bases outside the gene matches: 10. The CDR3 is made up of 15 amino acids. Germline CDR1 reads SGHDT; CDR2 reads YYEEEE. The CDR3 reads CASSVLQGAGDEQYF. For the CDR3, the DNA is TGTGCCAGCAGCGTTCTACAGGGGGCTGGGGACGAGCAGTACTTC.

The chain couples TRBV11-2 to TRBJ1-1, with D perhaps matching TRBD1 (6 bases). The CDR3 sequence is 14 residues long. The V end lost 5 bases, the J end lost 2 bases, and 12 bases lay between the germline ends. CDR1 and CDR2 (germline): SGHAT, FQNNGV. DNA of the CDR3: TGTGCCAGCAGCAAAGGGACACAAAACACTGAAGCTTTCTTT. It yields the protein CASSKGTQNTEAFF.

The V and J genes are TRBV4-1 and TRBJ2-1, with no clear D. The CDR3 has 14 amino acids. The ends were cut back, 1 base at V and 4 bases at J, with 8 bases in the middle. Per the germline V gene, CDR1 is MGHRA and CDR2 is YSYEKL. The CDR3 bases are TGCGCCAGCAGCCAAGTCCTCGTTTACAATGAGCAGTTCTTC. Its translation is CASSQVLVYNEQFF.

The J gene is TRBJ1-3, the V gene TRBV18; a possible D gene is TRBD1 (6 bases). This CDR3 region has 16 residues. The germline V gene encodes CDR1 KGHSH and CDR2 LQKENI. The V and J ends lost 2 bases and 0 bases respectively, with 11 bases between them. This CDR3 is CASSPYSRGSGNTIYF. The DNA of the CDR3 is TGTGCCAGCTCACCATACAGCAGGGGCTCTGGAAACACCATATATTTT.

V gene TRBV7-8 combines with J gene TRBJ2-7, with D possibly being TRBD2 (5 bases). From germline, CDR1 is SGHVS and CDR2 FQNEAQ. The CDR3 contains 15 residues. V lost 1 base to trimming and J lost 3 bases, with 13 bases between them. For the CDR3, the DNA is TGTGCCAGCAGCTTAGATGGTGGAGGTTTCTACGAGCAGTACTTC. Residues: CASSLDGGGFYEQYF.

In regard to this clone: This sample includes further DNA sequences coding for the same CDR3. The rearrangement links TRBV29-1 to TRBJ2-1; 14 nucleotides match TRBD2. Germline values: CDR1 SQVTM, CDR2 ANQGSEA. The CDR3 length is 12 residues. V shed 8 bases and J 16 bases; nucleotides not matched to a gene: 10. The CDR3 spells CSCGLAGGEVFF. CDR3 bases: TGCAGCTGCGGACTAGCGGGGGGAGAGGTCTTCTTC.

V is TRBV19 and J is TRBJ1-2; D unresolved. CDR1 and CDR2 from the germline V gene are LNHDA and SQIVND (reference sequence). The CDR3 has 13 amino acids. Trimming pared 4 bases from V and 5 bases from J, leaving 11 bases between. The CDR3 coding sequence is TGTGCCAGTAGTAGCGATACGCCTTATGGCTACACCTTC. This translates into CASSSDTPYGYTF. Variable domain in full (rest from reference TRBV19 and TRBJ1-2): DGGITQSPKYLFRKEGQNVTLSCEQNLNHDAMYWYRQDPGQGLRLIYYSQIVNDFQKGDIAEGYSVSREKKESFPLTVTSAQKNPTAFYLCASSSDTPYGYTFGSGTRLTVV.

This clone was seen just once. V gene TRBV30 combines with J gene TRBJ2-1; maybe TRBD1 (6 bases). The CDR3 has 12 amino acids. Germline values: CDR1 GTSNPN, CDR2 SVGIG (reference sequence). Trimming took off 0 bases at V and 11 bases at J, with 11 bases between the two ends. DNA for the CDR3: TGTGCCTGGAGTGTACGAGGGGGACAGCAGTTCTTC. Amino acids: CAWSVRGGQQFF.

The J gene is TRBJ2-1, the V gene TRBV29-1; 7 positions match TRBD2. The CDR3 runs to 16 residues. V lost 2 bases and J lost 1; bases outside the gene matches: 8. The germline CDR1 and CDR2 sequences are SQVTM and ANQGSEA. CDR3 amino acids: CSVEPWGGFSYNEQFF. In DNA, the CDR3 is TGCAGCGTTGAACCATGGGGGGGGTTTTCCTACAATGAGCAGTTCTTC.

This clone showed up just a few times. The chain combines TRBV18 with TRBJ1-1; D unresolved. Per germline, CDR1 KGHSH and CDR2 LQKENI. The CDR3 has 13 residues. V was cut by 3 bases and J by 1 base, with 6 bases left in between. The CDR3 DNA reads as TGTGCCAGCTCACCTTCCCAGAACACTGAAGCTTTCTTT. It specifies CASSPSQNTEAFF.

The chain employs TRBV6-1 and TRBJ1-3; unclear D gene. The CDR3 spans 15 residues. CDR1 is MNHNS, CDR2 SASEGT, per germline. V shed 6 bases and J shed 2 bases, with 14 bases lying between them. DNA of the CDR3: TGTGCCAGCAGGACCGGGAGTAGTGCTGGAAACACCATATATTTT. Translating it yields CASRTGSSAGNTIYF.

The chain employs TRBV9 and TRBJ1-1, with D uncertain. Germline CDR1 reads SGDLS; CDR2 reads YYNGEE. V was shortened by 3 bases and J by 11 bases, with 17 bases between the two germline ends. This CDR3 is built from 13 residues. The CDR3 loop is CASSEVPSEEAFF. DNA for the CDR3: TGTGCCAGCAGCGAGGTCCCATCGGAGGAGGCTTTCTTT.

This chain uses TRBV2 with TRBJ2-5, with D possibly matching TRBD2 (5 bases). Germline V lookup: CDR1 SNHLY, CDR2 FYNNEI. V gave up 6 bases and J gave up 5 bases, with 10 bases separating them. The CDR3 has 12 amino acids. The CDR3 DNA sequence: TGTGCCAGCAGGCAACTAGGGGAGACCCAGTACTTC. Its translation: CASRQLGETQYF.

This chain connects TRBV6-6 to TRBJ2-1, with TRBD2 as a possible D gene (5 bases). CDR1 is MNHNY, CDR2 SVGAGI, per germline (reference sequence). The CDR3 contains 14 residues. Trimming cost V 7 bases and J 2 bases, with 12 bases left between them. The CDR3 is CASKQSGPYNEQFF. CDR3 DNA sequence: TGTGCCAGCAAACAGAGCGGTCCCTACAATGAGCAGTTCTTC.

This rearrangement joins TRBV10-2 to TRBJ1-1; D not resolved. The length of the CDR3 is 13 residues. The ends were cut back, 2 bases at V and 0 bases at J, with 4 bases in the middle. Germline V gives CDR1 WSHSY, CDR2 SAAADI. CDR3 sequence reads: CASSEVLNTEAFF. The CDR3 DNA sequence: TGCGCCAGCAGTGAGGTATTGAACACTGAAGCTTTCTTT.

The V call is TRBV19, the J call TRBJ2-5, with D hard to call. V was clipped by 1 base and J by 0 bases, with 9 bases between them. CDR3 length equals 15 residues. Germline CDR1 and CDR2: LNHDA and SQIVND (reference sequence). The CDR3 region is CASSIVGAYQETQYF. In nucleotides, the CDR3 is TGTGCCAGTAGTATAGTTGGAGCGTACCAAGAGACCCAGTACTTC.

This clone was detected only a few times. This rearrangement joins TRBV6-1 to TRBJ1-3; 8 nucleotides line up with TRBD1. J lost 0 bases, V lost 10 bases, and 8 bases had no gene match. Per the germline V gene, CDR1 is MNHNS and CDR2 is SASEGT. This CDR3 contains 15 residues. CDR3 sequence reads: CATLTGAYSGNTIYF. The CDR3 nucleotides are TGTGCCACCCTGACAGGGGCATACTCTGGAAACACCATATATTTT.